Listed here are 23 T cell receptor beta chains from one sample, sequenced in a study of cytomegalovirus exposure and HLA in healthy donors. The PCR ran on 60 Vbeta and 13 Jbeta primers. Using immunoSEQ multiplex PCR, the repertoire was profiled, and TCRdb retains in-frame clones only, with some absent. The sample holds about 270,000 clones; about 66% are singletons and the top ten take around 2.3%. Sequenced material: PBMCs. The receptors stem from a female donor in good health and CMV-seronegative.

The J gene is TRBJ2-1, the V gene TRBV18; 9 nucleotides match TRBD1. Germline V lookup: CDR1 KGHSH, CDR2 LQKENI. J was trimmed by 8 bases and V by 2 bases; bases with no gene match: 7. The CDR3 has 15 residues. CDR3 in DNA: TGTGCCAGCTCACCATCCGGGACAGGGTCAGATGAGCAGTTCTTC. This sequence encodes CASSPSGTGSDEQFF.

This clone was seen a few times. This CDR3 reads CSVVGDSLNTEAFF. The CDR3 nucleotides read TGCAGCGTTGTAGGTGACAGCCTGAACACTGAAGCTTTCTTT. This chain connects TRBV29-1 to TRBJ1-1, with D tentatively TRBD1 (5 bases). This CDR3 spans 14 amino acids. V lost 4 bases and J 0 bases, leaving 12 bases between the germline ends. Germline V gives CDR1 SQVTM, CDR2 ANQGSEA. Based on the CDR3 plus reference TRBV29-1 and TRBJ1-1, the full variable domain is SAVISQKPSRDICQRGTSLTIQCQVDSQVTMMFWYRQQPGQSLTLIATANQGSEATYESGFVIDKFPISRPNLTFSTLTVSNMSPEDSSIYLCSVVGDSLNTEAFFGQGTRLTVV.

The J gene is TRBJ2-5, the V gene TRBV18; D might be TRBD1 (5 bases). CDR3 length equals 17 residues. Between the trimmed V and J ends, which lost 8 bases and 4 bases, there was a span of 26 bases. Germline V gene sequence: CDR1 KGHSH, CDR2 LQKENI. The CDR3 reads CASGPTTRSPQGETQYF. The CDR3 nucleotides are TGTGCCAGCGGACCGACAACAAGGTCCCCCCAGGGAGAGACCCAGTACTTC.

This chain uses TRBV5-1 with TRBJ2-7; D not certain. CDR3 size: 14 residues. V was cut by 0 bases and J by 3 bases, with 10 bases left in between. The germline V gene has CDR1 SGHRS and CDR2 YFSETQ. This chain's CDR3 is CASSLGQSLYEQYF. The CDR3 DNA reads TGCGCCAGCAGCTTGGGGCAAAGTCTCTACGAGCAGTACTTC.

A few counts support this clone. The rearrangement links TRBV25-1 to TRBJ2-7; a possible D gene is TRBD1 (5 bases). This CDR3 is 13 amino acids long. The V gene lost 4 bases and the J gene lost 4 bases, with 11 bases spanning the gap. The V gene's germline CDR1 is MGHDK and CDR2 SYGVNS. CDR3 in amino acids: CASSGRQPYEQYF. CDR3 in DNA: TGTGCCAGCAGTGGAAGACAGCCTTACGAGCAGTACTTC.

V usage is TRBV18 and J usage is TRBJ1-2, with a possible D match to TRBD1 (5 bases). The V end was cut by 0 bases, the J end by 5 bases, with 10 bases between. Germline V CDR1 and CDR2: KGHSH, LQKENI. CDR3 length equals 14 residues. Written as DNA, the CDR3 is TGTGCCAGCTCACCACCGACAGAAGCGTATGGCTACACCTTC. Protein product: CASSPPTEAYGYTF.

The chain has TRBV19 and TRBJ2-7; 12 nucleotides agree with TRBD2. The CDR3 has 14 residues. From germline, CDR1 is LNHDA and CDR2 SQIVND (reference sequence). After removal of 8 bases from V and 7 bases from J, the junction contained 9 bases not matched to a gene. The chain's CDR3 is CASQLAGGSGEQYF. The CDR3 region has the DNA TGTGCCAGTCAACTAGCGGGAGGATCGGGAGAGCAGTACTTC.

The rearrangement joins TRBV5-1 to TRBJ1-2; 9 bases align to TRBD1. The CDR3 has 14 amino acids. J was trimmed by 8 bases and V by 0 bases; bases with no gene match: 5. CDR1 is SGHRS, CDR2 YFSETQ, per germline. The CDR3 nucleotides read TGCGCCAGCAGCTTGGATGCCGGGACAGGGGGCTACACCTTC. This translates into CASSLDAGTGGYTF.

The chain links TRBV7-6 to TRBJ2-1, with 10 positions matching TRBD2. The CDR3 has 15 amino acids. J lost 7 bases, V lost 4 bases, and 7 bases had no gene match. CDR1 and CDR2 from the germline V gene are SGHVS and FNYEAQ. For the CDR3, the DNA is TGTGCCAGCAGCTCAGCGGGAGGGCCCTTGAATGAGCAGTTCTTC. It encodes CASSSAGGPLNEQFF. The complete variable domain, with remaining parts taken from reference TRBV7-6 and TRBJ2-1, reads GAGVSQSPRYKVTKRGQDVALRCDPISGHVSLYWYRQALGQGPEFLTYFNYEAQQDKSGLPNDRFSAERPEGSISTLTIQRTEQRDSAMYRCASSSAGGPLNEQFFGPGTRLTVL.

V and J are TRBV5-4 and TRBJ2-7, with TRBD2 matching 10 bases. V shed 3 bases and J 5 bases; nucleotides not matched to a gene: 8. The CDR3 runs to 15 residues. Per the germline V gene, CDR1 is SGHNT and CDR2 is YYREEE (reference sequence). The CDR3 loop is CASSYLAGAGNEQYF. CDR3 DNA sequence: TGTGCCAGCAGCTATCTAGCGGGAGCCGGGAACGAGCAGTACTTC.

CDR3 nucleotide sequence: TGTGCCAGCTCACCCCTACTCTCGAAGCTTAGCTCCTACAATGAGCAGTTCTTC. Translation gives CASSPLLSKLSSYNEQFF. V and J are TRBV18 and TRBJ2-1; no reliable D call. V dropped 3 bases and J dropped 0 bases, with 18 bases sitting between them. In germline, CDR1 is KGHSH, CDR2 LQKENI. The CDR3 has 18 residues.

This clone has more than one count but fewer than ten. The rearrangement uses TRBV2 and TRBJ2-1; weak D call: TRBD1 (5 bases). Trimming pared 3 bases from V and 8 bases from J, leaving 5 bases between. Germline loops: CDR1 SNHLY, CDR2 FYNNEI. The CDR3 is 11 amino acids. The CDR3 DNA reads as TGTGCCAGCAGTGAGGGGCATGAGCAGTTCTTC. Protein sequence: CASSEGHEQFF.

This sequence joins TRBV28 and TRBJ2-3; the D gene is possibly TRBD2 (5 bases). Germline values: CDR1 MDHEN, CDR2 SYDVKM. V lost 6 bases and J 3 bases, leaving 13 bases between the germline ends. The CDR3 totals 14 residues. CDR3 in amino acids: CASRPGIITDTQYF. CDR3 DNA: TGTGCCAGCAGGCCGGGAATCATAACAGATACGCAGTATTTT. The full variable domain, rest sourced from reference TRBV28 and TRBJ2-3, is DVKVTQSSRYLVKRTGEKVFLECVQDMDHENMFWYRQDPGLGLRLIYFSYDVKMKEKGDIPEGYSVSREKKERFSLILESASTNQTSMYLCASRPGIITDTQYFGPGTRLTVL.

The genes are TRBV4-1 and TRBJ2-1; 16 bases are shared with TRBD2. J lost 10 bases, V lost 2 bases, and 11 bases had no gene match. CDR1 MGHRA and CDR2 YSYEKL come from the germline V gene. The CDR3 length is 18 residues. The CDR3: CASSQTPGLAGGNLEQFF. The CDR3 DNA is TGCGCCAGCAGCCAAACCCCGGGACTAGCGGGAGGGAATTTAGAGCAGTTCTTC.

The chain uses TRBV5-1 and TRBJ2-2, with 8 nucleotides matching TRBD1. The CDR3 runs to 16 residues. The junction had 8 bases not matched to a gene; V was cut back by 0 bases and J by 7 bases. Germline CDR1 is SGHRS and CDR2 is YFSETQ. CDR3 sequence: CASSLVQGALGGELFF. The CDR3 bases are TGCGCCAGCAGCTTGGTTCAGGGGGCGCTGGGCGGGGAGCTGTTTTTT.

The gene calls are TRBV5-4 and TRBJ2-7, with 11 bases matching TRBD2. The CDR3 sequence is 13 residues long. The ends lost 4 bases at V and 6 bases at J; junction bases unmatched: 3. Germline V gives CDR1 SGHNT, CDR2 YYREEE (reference sequence). The CDR3 nucleotides read TGTGCCAGCAGCACTAGCGGGAGTTCCGAGCAGTACTTC. Encoded protein: CASSTSGSSEQYF.

The V and J genes are TRBV2 and TRBJ1-5; D uncertain. This CDR3 has 13 residues. The V end was cut by 6 bases, the J end by 9 bases, with 15 bases between. Germline CDR1 and CDR2: SNHLY and FYNNEI. The CDR3 region is CASRIGLEGPQHF. The CDR3 nucleotides read TGTGCCAGCAGGATAGGCTTGGAGGGGCCCCAGCATTTT.

Details on this clone: Germline and junction disagree at one end, which may indicate a read error. V is TRBV7-9 and J is TRBJ2-1; 8 bases are a match to TRBD2. The germline V gene has CDR1 SEHNR and CDR2 FQNEAQ (reference sequence). The CDR3 length is 14 residues. CDR3: CSSSLARPSGSQFF. The CDR3 region has the DNA TGTTCCAGCAGCTTAGCGCGGCCTAGCGGGTCGCAGTTCTTC. The full variable domain, completed using reference TRBV7-9 and TRBJ2-1, is DTGVSQNPRHKITKRGQNVTFRCDPISEHNRLYWYRQTLGQGPEFLTYFQNEAQLEKSRLLSDRFSAERPKGSFSTLEIQRTEQGDSAMYLCSSSLARPSGSQFFGPGTRLTVL.

Only one count was recorded for this clone. The chain carries TRBV6-1 and TRBJ1-1, with D perhaps matching TRBD1 (6 bases). V was clipped by 6 bases and J by 5 bases, with 13 bases between them. In germline, CDR1 is MNHNS, CDR2 SASEGT. The CDR3 totals 13 residues. CDR3 in amino acids: CASRWGLVTEAFF. The DNA for the CDR3 is TGTGCCAGCAGATGGGGGCTAGTTACTGAAGCTTTCTTT.

V usage is TRBV27 and J usage is TRBJ2-7, with 7 bases fitting TRBD1. CDR3 length: 15 residues. Germline V gene data show CDR1 as MNHEY and CDR2 as SMNVEV (reference sequence). V dropped 6 bases and J dropped 2; count of bases not matched to a gene: 10. CDR3 nucleotides: TGTGCCAGCAGATTGAAGGGGGCAGGGACCTACGAGCAGTACTTC. Residues: CASRLKGAGTYEQYF.

This clone was detected only a few times. This sequence joins TRBV29-1 and TRBJ2-7, with TRBD1 identical over 7 bases. CDR1 is SQVTM, CDR2 ANQGSEA, per germline. This CDR3 region has 12 residues. After removal of 7 bases from V and 2 bases from J, the junction contained 5 bases not matched to a gene. CDR3 loop: CSAQGQPYEQYF. The CDR3 region has the DNA TGCAGCGCCCAGGGACAGCCCTACGAGCAGTACTTC.

The rearrangement joins TRBV6-5 to TRBJ1-1; TRBD1 matches 7 bases. The CDR3 consists of 13 residues. CDR1 MNHEY and CDR2 SVGAGI come from the germline V gene. V lost 5 bases and J lost 6; bases outside the gene matches: 6. As DNA, the CDR3 is TGTGCCAGCAGTCGACAGGGAAGCGCTGAAGCTTTCTTT. It is translated as CASSRQGSAEAFF.

The gene calls are TRBV27 and TRBJ2-1, with TRBD1 matching 7 bases. This CDR3 is built from 14 residues. Germline lookup yields CDR1 MNHEY and CDR2 SMNVEV (reference sequence). V dropped 6 bases and J dropped 4; count of bases not matched to a gene: 6. CDR3 sequence reads: CASRGQPDYNEQFF. Written as DNA, the CDR3 is TGTGCCAGCAGGGGACAGCCCGATTACAATGAGCAGTTCTTC.